Detailed here is one T cell receptor beta chain. No antigen is known for it. The sample comes from a study of OX40 agonist ivuxolimab in advanced cancers. Study-level information: Three individuals attained partial responses, comprising one hepatocellular carcinoma case and two cutaneous melanoma cases. Findings and limits, study-wide: On average, CD8+ T cells showed a greater number of expanded clones than CD4+.

Germline loops: CDR1 SGHRS, CDR2 YFSETQ. CDR3 size: 14 residues. Trimming cost V 2 bases and J 2 bases, with 8 bases left between them. Some clones are missing from TCRdb's copy, which holds only in-frame ones; the method was immunoSEQ multiplex PCR. The top ten hold around 33% of the sample, which has under 25,000 clones, just under 75% seen once. Sequencing was performed on CD4+ or CD8+ T cells sorted from blood, taken in a trial of the OX40 agonist ivuxolimab. The chain combines TRBV5-1 with TRBJ1-5; tentative D call: TRBD1 (6 bases). The sequence was collected from an adult with an advanced solid tumor such as melanoma, head and neck, liver or kidney cancer. The CDR3 loop is CASSLEGGNQPQHF. The CDR3 bases are TGCGCCAGCAGCTTAGAGGGGGGCAATCAGCCCCAGCATTTT. Full variable domain (missing parts from reference TRBV5-1 and TRBJ1-5): KAGVTQTPRYLIKTRGQQVTLSCSPISGHRSVSWYQQTPGQGLQFLFEYFSETQRNKGNFPGRFSGRQFSNSRSEMNVSTLELGDSALYLCASSLEGGNQPQHFGDGTRLSIL.